These 9 T cell receptor beta chains were sequenced from one sample in a study of shared clonotypes between healthy human individuals. CD45RO-negative, CCR7-selected cells formed the naive CD8 fraction, which excluded terminally differentiated effector memory CD45RA+ cells. Clones were sequenced by immunoSEQ multiplex PCR, and TCRdb holds only the in-frame ones, with some missing. The sample records about 680,000 clones, 92% being singletons. Sequenced: naive CD8+ T cells sorted from blood. These receptors were taken from a man aged 25 to 45 in good health.

The gene calls are TRBV28 and TRBJ2-1; the match to TRBD2 covers 13 bases. The germline CDR1 and CDR2 sequences are MDHEN and SYDVKM. This CDR3 is 21 amino acids long. Trimming cost V 3 bases and J 3 bases; bases outside gene matches: 17. CDR3: CASSLAIPGLAGENGYNEQFF. DNA of the CDR3: TGTGCCAGCAGTTTGGCCATTCCCGGACTAGCGGGAGAAAATGGCTACAATGAGCAGTTCTTC.

The genes are TRBV4-2 and TRBJ2-2; either TRBD1 or TRBD2 may supply D (5 bases each). The CDR3 is 18 residues long. Between the trimmed V and J ends, which lost 0 bases and 3 bases, there was a span of 17 bases. CDR1 LGHNA and CDR2 YNFKEQ come from the germline V gene. The CDR3 protein is CASSQDVGERMDTGELFF. Here the CDR3 DNA reads TGTGCCAGCAGCCAAGATGTGGGGGAAAGAATGGACACCGGGGAGCTGTTTTTT.

The chain carries TRBV27 and TRBJ1-1; no definite D call. CDR3 length: 13 amino acids. CDR1 is MNHEY and CDR2 is SMNVEV in the germline V gene (reference sequence). Trimming removed 3 bases at V and 7 bases at J, with 12 bases between. The CDR3 loop is CASSFSGQGEAFF. The DNA for the CDR3 is TGTGCCAGCAGTTTTTCGGGTCAAGGTGAAGCTTTCTTT.

The V call is TRBV6-5, the J call TRBJ1-2; D remains ambiguous. V was trimmed by 0 bases and J by 5 bases, leaving 13 bases between them. Germline V gives CDR1 MNHEY, CDR2 SVGAGI. This CDR3 is 15 amino acids long. This CDR3 reads CASSYSAGVKYGYTF. CDR3 nucleotide sequence: TGTGCCAGCAGTTACTCGGCGGGAGTCAAATATGGCTACACCTTC.

The chain has TRBV7-2 and TRBJ2-7; D is unclear. This CDR3 is 16 amino acids long. Looked up from germline, CDR1 is SGHTA and CDR2 is FQGNSA. V dropped 4 bases and J dropped 1 base, with 17 bases sitting between them. The CDR3 region has the DNA TGTGCCAGCAGCTCCCTTCAGCGCATTCCATCCTACGAGCAGTACTTC. It translates to CASSSLQRIPSYEQYF. The full variable domain, rest sourced from reference TRBV7-2 and TRBJ2-7, is GAGVSQSPSNKVTEKGKDVELRCDPISGHTALYWYRQSLGQGLEFLIYFQGNSAPDKSGLPSDRFSAERTGGSVSTLTIQRTQQEDSAVYLCASSSLQRIPSYEQYFGPGTRLTVT.

This chain connects TRBV10-3 to TRBJ1-1; possible D gene TRBD1, 6 bases. Germline-derived CDR1 and CDR2 are ENHRY and SYGVKD. The CDR3 is 20 amino acids. The V end was cut by 0 bases, the J end by 3 bases, with 26 bases between. The CDR3 bases are TGTGCCATCAGTGAGTCCCAAATAGAATATTTGACAGGACATGACACTGAAGCTTTCTTT. Protein product: CAISESQIEYLTGHDTEAFF.

CDR3 bases: TGTGCCAGCAGCTTCGGTACGGGACTAGCGAACTACGAGCAGTACTTC. Its translation: CASSFGTGLANYEQYF. This chain links TRBV7-2 with TRBJ2-7; 10 bases align to TRBD2. Germline-derived CDR1 and CDR2 are SGHTA and FQGNSA. V lost 3 bases and J lost 3; bases outside the gene matches: 8. The CDR3 covers 16 residues.

The chain couples TRBV6-1 to TRBJ2-7; weak D call: TRBD2 (5 bases). This CDR3 is built from 14 residues. The V end was cut by 5 bases, the J end by 5 bases, with 16 bases between. Per germline, CDR1 MNHNS and CDR2 SASEGT. The CDR3 DNA reads as TGTGCCAGCAGTCTCCGACGGGGTTCTGACGAGCAGTACTTC. Amino acid sequence: CASSLRRGSDEQYF.

The CDR3 nucleotides are TGTGCCAGCAGCTTTCCAACAAAGGTGGCGGGAGGGCCCGAGCAGTACTTC. The encoded protein is CASSFPTKVAGGPEQYF. The chain employs TRBV7-2 and TRBJ2-7; 9 positions match TRBD2. The germline gives CDR1 SGHTA, CDR2 FQGNSA. The CDR3 length is 17 residues. After removal of 3 bases from V and 6 bases from J, the junction contained 15 bases not matched to a gene.